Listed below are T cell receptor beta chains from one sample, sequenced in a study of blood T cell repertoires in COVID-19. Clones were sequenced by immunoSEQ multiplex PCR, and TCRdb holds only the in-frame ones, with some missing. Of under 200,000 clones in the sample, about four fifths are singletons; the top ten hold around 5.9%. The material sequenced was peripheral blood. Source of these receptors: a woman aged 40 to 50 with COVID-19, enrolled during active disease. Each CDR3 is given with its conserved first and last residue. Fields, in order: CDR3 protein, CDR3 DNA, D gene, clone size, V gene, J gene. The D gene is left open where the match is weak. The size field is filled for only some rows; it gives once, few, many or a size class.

CDR3aa: CASSQDPVTLAGGLNEQFF; CDR3nt: TGTGCCAGCAGCCAAGACCCCGTCACCCTAGCGGGAGGGCTCAATGAGCAGTTCTTC; d_gene: TRBD2; abundance: -; v_gene: TRBV4-2; j_gene: TRBJ2-1
CDR3aa: CATSRDWAGDQPQHF; CDR3nt: TGTGCCACCAGCAGAGATTGGGCGGGAGATCAGCCCCAGCATTTT; d_gene: -; abundance: once; v_gene: TRBV15; j_gene: TRBJ1-5
CDR3aa: CASTQPGSSGANEKLFF; CDR3nt: TGTGCCAGTACCCAACCTGGGTCTTCGGGAGCTAATGAAAAACTGTTTTTT; d_gene: -; abundance: many; v_gene: TRBV19; j_gene: TRBJ1-4
CDR3aa: CASNGNQPQHF; CDR3nt: TGTGCCAGCAACGGGAATCAGCCCCAGCATTTT; d_gene: -; abundance: -; v_gene: TRBV28; j_gene: TRBJ1-5
CDR3aa: CASSGSGSTYNEQFF; CDR3nt: TGCGCCAGCAGCGGTAGCGGGAGCACCTACAATGAGCAGTTCTTC; d_gene: TRBD2; abundance: many; v_gene: TRBV5-1; j_gene: TRBJ2-1
CDR3aa: CASSPQQGFAGELFF; CDR3nt: TGTGCCAGCAGCCCGCAACAGGGTTTTGCTGGGGAGCTGTTTTTT; d_gene: -; abundance: -; v_gene: TRBV5-4; j_gene: TRBJ2-2
CDR3aa: CAWDGQAGAKNIQYF; CDR3nt: TGTGCCTGGGACGGACAGGCGGGAGCCAAAAACATTCAGTACTTC; d_gene: TRBD1; abundance: -; v_gene: TRBV30; j_gene: TRBJ2-4
CDR3aa: CASSLGTSGGMRELFF; CDR3nt: TGTGCCAGCAGCTTAGGGACTAGCGGGGGTATGCGGGAGCTGTTTTTT; d_gene: TRBD2; abundance: -; v_gene: TRBV7-2; j_gene: TRBJ2-2
CDR3aa: CASSLRGGWTDTQYF; CDR3nt: TGTGCCAGCAGTTTAAGGGGGGGTTGGACAGATACGCAGTATTTT; d_gene: -; abundance: once; v_gene: TRBV27; j_gene: TRBJ2-3
CDR3aa: CASSQTGTSQPQHF; CDR3nt: TGCGCCAGCAGCCAGACAGGGACCTCTCAGCCCCAGCATTTT; d_gene: TRBD1; abundance: -; v_gene: TRBV4-1; j_gene: TRBJ1-5
CDR3aa: CASTTGVPNTEAFF; CDR3nt: TGTGCCAGCACAACAGGGGTCCCGAACACTGAAGCTTTCTTT; d_gene: TRBD1; abundance: -; v_gene: TRBV3-1/TRBV3-2; j_gene: TRBJ1-1
CDR3aa: CASSDLRTGHEAFF; CDR3nt: TGTGCCAGCAGCGACCTAAGGACAGGTCATGAAGCTTTCTTT; d_gene: TRBD1; abundance: -; v_gene: TRBV7-9; j_gene: TRBJ1-1
CDR3aa: CASSPGLAGVNEQFF; CDR3nt: TGCGCCAGCAGCCCAGGACTAGCGGGAGTCAATGAGCAGTTCTTC; d_gene: TRBD2; abundance: -; v_gene: TRBV5-1; j_gene: TRBJ2-1
CDR3aa: CASSYGTGANYGYTF; CDR3nt: TGTGCCAGCAGTTACGGTACAGGGGCCAACTATGGCTACACCTTC; d_gene: TRBD1; abundance: -; v_gene: TRBV6-5; j_gene: TRBJ1-2
CDR3aa: CASSLRGETQYF; CDR3nt: TGCGCCAGCAGCCTCAGGGGCGAGACCCAGTACTTC; d_gene: -; abundance: -; v_gene: TRBV4-1; j_gene: TRBJ2-5
CDR3aa: CAWATGTLGATQYF; CDR3nt: TGTGCCTGGGCCACCGGGACTCTCGGGGCGACCCAGTACTTC; d_gene: -; abundance: -; v_gene: TRBV30; j_gene: TRBJ2-5
CDR3aa: CASSLGGALPGNTIYF; CDR3nt: TGTGCCAGCAGCTTGGGAGGGGCATTACCTGGAAACACCATATATTTT; d_gene: -; abundance: -; v_gene: TRBV7-4; j_gene: TRBJ1-3
CDR3aa: CASEALRHKGANVLTF; CDR3nt: TGTGCCAGCGAGGCATTGCGGCATAAAGGGGCCAACGTCCTGACTTTC; d_gene: -; abundance: -; v_gene: TRBV3-1/TRBV3-2; j_gene: TRBJ2-6
CDR3aa: CASSLSGQLQETQYF; CDR3nt: TGTGCCAGCAGCTTATCAGGGCAACTCCAAGAGACCCAGTACTTC; d_gene: -; abundance: -; v_gene: TRBV7-9; j_gene: TRBJ2-5
CDR3aa: CASSRDRGNEQFF; CDR3nt: TGTGCCAGCAGTCGTGACAGGGGGAATGAGCAGTTCTTC; d_gene: TRBD1; abundance: -; v_gene: TRBV7-2; j_gene: TRBJ2-1
CDR3aa: CARVINTNNYGYTF; CDR3nt: TGTGCCAGGGTAATTAATACTAACAACTATGGCTACACCTTC; d_gene: -; abundance: -; v_gene: TRBV2; j_gene: TRBJ1-2
CDR3aa: CASRRTDTGEAFF; CDR3nt: TGTGCCAGCAGACGGACAGACACGGGGGAAGCTTTCTTT; d_gene: -; abundance: -; v_gene: TRBV12-3/TRBV12-4; j_gene: TRBJ1-1
CDR3aa: CASSFSSGTLNTEAFF; CDR3nt: TGTGCCAGCAGCTTTAGTTCCGGGACACTGAACACTGAAGCTTTCTTT; d_gene: -; abundance: -; v_gene: TRBV7-6; j_gene: TRBJ1-1
CDR3aa: CASSSKNIQYF; CDR3nt: TGTGCCAGCAGCAGCAAAAACATTCAGTACTTC; d_gene: -; abundance: -; v_gene: TRBV2; j_gene: TRBJ2-4
CDR3aa: CASTRDSNYGYTF; CDR3nt: TGTGCCAGTACCCGGGACAGTAACTATGGCTACACCTTC; d_gene: TRBD1; abundance: -; v_gene: TRBV19; j_gene: TRBJ1-2
CDR3aa: CASTLGGHSRYNEQFF; CDR3nt: TGTGCCAGCACCCTGGGCGGACATTCAAGGTACAATGAGCAGTTCTTC; d_gene: -; abundance: -; v_gene: TRBV9; j_gene: TRBJ2-1
CDR3aa: CASYRAGNTIYF; CDR3nt: TGTGCCAGTTACAGGGCTGGAAACACCATATATTTT; d_gene: -; abundance: few; v_gene: TRBV2; j_gene: TRBJ1-3
CDR3aa: CSARREYEQYF; CDR3nt: TGCAGTGCTAGGAGAGAGTACGAGCAGTACTTC; d_gene: -; abundance: -; v_gene: TRBV20-1; j_gene: TRBJ2-7
CDR3aa: CASSDPRTGKAYNEQFF; CDR3nt: TGTGCCAGCAGTGACCCCCGGACAGGGAAGGCCTACAATGAGCAGTTCTTC; d_gene: TRBD1; abundance: -; v_gene: TRBV6-4; j_gene: TRBJ2-1
CDR3aa: CASKGVAGSTGNTIYF; CDR3nt: TGTGCCAGCAAGGGTGTGGCAGGGTCAACTGGAAACACCATATATTTT; d_gene: -; abundance: -; v_gene: TRBV27; j_gene: TRBJ1-3
CDR3aa: CASSFRQGVGNTIYF; CDR3nt: TGTGCCAGCAGCTTTAGACAGGGGGTAGGAAACACCATATATTTT; d_gene: TRBD1; abundance: -; v_gene: TRBV6-6; j_gene: TRBJ1-3
CDR3aa: CASSEGQGPPGELFF; CDR3nt: TGTGCCAGCAGTGAAGGACAGGGCCCCCCCGGGGAGCTGTTTTTT; d_gene: TRBD1; abundance: -; v_gene: TRBV6-1; j_gene: TRBJ2-2
CDR3aa: CAWSQPRGEQYF; CDR3nt: TGTGCCTGGAGTCAGCCCCGGGGGGAGCAGTACTTC; d_gene: -; abundance: -; v_gene: TRBV30; j_gene: TRBJ2-7
CDR3aa: CASISGGAWTEAFF; CDR3nt: TGTGCCAGTATCAGCGGGGGGGCATGGACTGAAGCTTTCTTT; d_gene: -; abundance: -; v_gene: TRBV19; j_gene: TRBJ1-1
CDR3aa: CASSKDPTGGNTEAFF; CDR3nt: TGTGCCAGCAGTAAAGACCCGACAGGAGGGAACACTGAAGCTTTCTTT; d_gene: -; abundance: -; v_gene: TRBV6-1; j_gene: TRBJ1-1
CDR3aa: CASSLLAGPLDIQYF; CDR3nt: TGTGCCAGCTCACTACTAGCGGGTCCCTTGGACATTCAGTACTTC; d_gene: TRBD2; abundance: -; v_gene: TRBV18; j_gene: TRBJ2-4
CDR3aa: CASSEEGRAQPQHF; CDR3nt: TGTGCCAGCAGTGAAGAGGGGAGGGCTCAGCCCCAGCATTTT; d_gene: -; abundance: -; v_gene: TRBV2; j_gene: TRBJ1-5
CDR3aa: CASGNLFGGGYTF; CDR3nt: TGTGCCAGCGGCAACTTATTCGGGGGTGGCTACACCTTC; d_gene: -; abundance: -; v_gene: TRBV7-9; j_gene: TRBJ1-2
CDR3aa: CASSLRGAVWGEQFF; CDR3nt: TGTGCCAGTAGTTTGCGGGGGGCGGTTTGGGGTGAGCAGTTCTTC; d_gene: TRBD2; abundance: -; v_gene: TRBV19; j_gene: TRBJ2-1
CDR3aa: CASSSGGDRCGRNTIYF; CDR3nt: TGTGCCAGCAGCTCGGGGGGGGACCGTTGCGGAAGAAACACCATATATTTT; d_gene: -; abundance: -; v_gene: TRBV21-1; j_gene: TRBJ1-3
CDR3aa: CASSKTSGWTGELFF; CDR3nt: TGTGCCAGCAGCAAAACTAGCGGGTGGACCGGGGAGCTGTTTTTT; d_gene: TRBD2; abundance: -; v_gene: TRBV7-9; j_gene: TRBJ2-2
CDR3aa: CASRGGAVNQPQHF; CDR3nt: TGCGCCAGCAGAGGGGGGGCTGTCAATCAGCCCCAGCATTTT; d_gene: -; abundance: -; v_gene: TRBV10-2; j_gene: TRBJ1-5
CDR3aa: CASSGTGQGENF; CDR3nt: TGTGCCAGCAGTGGGACTGGGCAAGGGGAAAACTTC; d_gene: -; abundance: few; v_gene: TRBV6-2/TRBV6-3; j_gene: TRBJ2-5
CDR3aa: CASSLGSENRFCSGNTIYF; CDR3nt: TGTGCCAGCAGCTTAGGGTCCGAGAACAGGTTTTGCTCTGGAAACACCATATATTTT; d_gene: -; abundance: -; v_gene: TRBV11-3; j_gene: TRBJ1-3
CDR3aa: CASTRDQGAFYEQYF; CDR3nt: TGTGCCAGCACAAGAGATCAGGGGGCGTTCTACGAGCAGTACTTC; d_gene: TRBD1; abundance: once; v_gene: TRBV9; j_gene: TRBJ2-7
CDR3aa: CASSLEVWGGQSETQYF; CDR3nt: TGTGCCAGCAGCTTAGAGGTCTGGGGGGGCCAAAGCGAGACCCAGTACTTC; d_gene: -; abundance: -; v_gene: TRBV7-2; j_gene: TRBJ2-5
CDR3aa: CASTGGPTTNEKLFF; CDR3nt: TGTGCCAGCACCGGAGGACCTACAACTAATGAAAAACTGTTTTTT; d_gene: -; abundance: many; v_gene: TRBV5-6; j_gene: TRBJ1-4
CDR3aa: CAWSKTGEKLFF; CDR3nt: TGTGCCTGGAGTAAGACCGGGGAAAAACTGTTTTTT; d_gene: -; abundance: once; v_gene: TRBV30; j_gene: TRBJ1-4
CDR3aa: CASSEEAWGGYGYTF; CDR3nt: TGTGCCAGCAGTGAAGAAGCGTGGGGGGGCTATGGCTACACCTTC; d_gene: -; abundance: -; v_gene: TRBV6-1; j_gene: TRBJ1-2
CDR3aa: CASSLDSHGELFF; CDR3nt: TGTGCCAGCAGCCTCGACAGCCACGGGGAGCTGTTTTTT; d_gene: -; abundance: -; v_gene: TRBV7-2; j_gene: TRBJ2-2
CDR3aa: CASSPSAPAAMNTGELFF; CDR3nt: TGTGCCAGCAGCCCCTCAGCCCCCGCGGCTATGAACACCGGGGAGCTGTTTTTT; d_gene: -; abundance: -; v_gene: TRBV7-2; j_gene: TRBJ2-2
CDR3aa: CASSQDYRDRGTTDTQYF; CDR3nt: TGCGCCAGCAGCCAAGATTATAGAGACAGGGGTACCACAGATACGCAGTATTTT; d_gene: TRBD1; abundance: -; v_gene: TRBV4-3; j_gene: TRBJ2-3
CDR3aa: CASSPSDTQYF; CDR3nt: TGTGCCAGCTCCCCGTCAGATACGCAGTATTTT; d_gene: -; abundance: -; v_gene: TRBV18; j_gene: TRBJ2-3
CDR3aa: CASSQDGYSGGGTYNEQFF; CDR3nt: TGCGCCAGCAGCCAAGATGGTTATAGCGGGGGGGGGACCTACAATGAGCAGTTCTTC; d_gene: TRBD2; abundance: -; v_gene: TRBV4-3; j_gene: TRBJ2-1
CDR3aa: CASSLIGSYNEQFF; CDR3nt: TGTGCCAGCAGTTTAATCGGCTCCTACAATGAGCAGTTCTTC; d_gene: -; abundance: -; v_gene: TRBV27; j_gene: TRBJ2-1